Following are 15 T cell receptor beta chains from one sample sequenced in a study of control samples from healthy donors and cancer patients. Method: immunoSEQ multiplex PCR; TCRdb's copy keeps in-frame clones and lacks some. The data hold roughly 400,000 clones, with around 90% observed a single time. The specimen was PBMCs. These receptors all stem from a man between 35 and 55 years old with head and neck cancer.

The DNA for the CDR3 is TGTGCCAGCAGTTACGCGGCAGTCGAGCAGTACTTC. Translated, it gives CASSYAAVEQYF. The chain couples TRBV6-2 or TRBV6-3 to TRBJ2-7; no clear D gene. The CDR3 runs 12 residues. Germline V CDR1 and CDR2: MNHEY, SVGEGT. The V end was cut by 2 bases, the J end by 6 bases, with 8 bases between.

V usage is TRBV2 and J usage is TRBJ1-1; no firm D call. The V and J ends lost 6 bases and 3 bases respectively, with 11 bases between them. This CDR3 spans 13 amino acids. CDR1 SNHLY and CDR2 FYNNEI come from the germline V gene. This CDR3 reads CASSDRFDTEAFF. The CDR3 nucleotides read TGTGCCAGCAGCGACCGTTTCGACACTGAAGCTTTCTTT.

The chain employs TRBV11-1 and TRBJ2-2; D not resolved. CDR3 size: 16 residues. V shed 1 base and J shed 5 bases, with 14 bases lying between them. Germline lookup yields CDR1 SGHAT and CDR2 FQDESV (reference sequence). In DNA, the CDR3 is TGTGCCAGCAGCTTAGGCTCGTTAGGTCATACCGGGGAGCTGTTTTTT. Encoded protein: CASSLGSLGHTGELFF.

The chain recombines TRBV28 with TRBJ1-1; TRBD1 is a possible D gene (5 bases). V was pared by 5 bases and J by 4 bases, with 11 bases between. This CDR3 comprises 13 residues. Germline V gene lookup returns CDR1 MDHEN and CDR2 SYDVKM. The CDR3 reads CASSARRGTEAFF. The CDR3 coding sequence is TGTGCCAGCAGTGCCCGGAGGGGCACTGAAGCTTTCTTT.

V and J are TRBV7-9 and TRBJ1-5; 9 nucleotides line up with TRBD1. The CDR3 has 16 amino acids. V shed 4 bases and J 5 bases; nucleotides not matched to a gene: 9. In germline, CDR1 is SEHNR, CDR2 FQNEAQ (reference sequence). The DNA of the CDR3 is TGTGCCAGCAGCTCACAGGGGGCCGCTCGGGATCAGCCCCAGCATTTT. Translating gives CASSSQGAARDQPQHF.

The chain combines TRBV5-1 with TRBJ2-7; the D call may be TRBD1 or TRBD2 (5 bases each). Looked up from germline, CDR1 is SGHRS and CDR2 is YFSETQ. The CDR3 covers 15 residues. The V end lost 3 bases, the J end lost 0 bases, and 13 bases lay between the germline ends. The CDR3 protein is CASSWGILGSYEQYF. Here the CDR3 DNA reads TGCGCCAGCAGCTGGGGGATCCTCGGCTCCTACGAGCAGTACTTC. Full variable domain (rest looked up from reference TRBV5-1 and TRBJ2-7): KAGVTQTPRYLIKTRGQQVTLSCSPISGHRSVSWYQQTPGQGLQFLFEYFSETQRNKGNFPGRFSGRQFSNSRSEMNVSTLELGDSALYLCASSWGILGSYEQYFGPGTRLTVT.

The genes are TRBV28 and TRBJ1-5; D call uncertain. The CDR3 length is 14 residues. The V and J ends lost 6 bases and 5 bases respectively, with 14 bases between them. Germline V gene sequence: CDR1 MDHEN, CDR2 SYDVKM. Here the CDR3 DNA reads TGTGCCAGCAGCTTTGGCGGGAATTATCAGCCCCAGCATTTT. As protein: CASSFGGNYQPQHF.

The chain links TRBV7-2 to TRBJ1-1; the match to TRBD1 covers 8 bases. CDR3 length equals 14 residues. V trimming: 6 bases; J trimming: 0 bases; junction bases outside the gene matches: 3. CDR1 is SGHTA, CDR2 FQGNSA, per germline. This chain's CDR3 is CASSWTGMNTEAFF. In nucleotides, the CDR3 is TGTGCCAGCAGTTGGACAGGGATGAACACTGAAGCTTTCTTT.

The CDR3 reads CASSLERGAGETAGANVLTF. CDR3 bases: TGTGCCAGCAGCTTAGAACGGGGAGCGGGAGAGACTGCTGGGGCCAACGTCCTGACTTTC. V gene TRBV11-3 combines with J gene TRBJ2-6, with 8 bases matching TRBD2. Trimming at V came to 0 bases and at J to 2 bases, leaving 12 bases not matched to a gene. The CDR3 runs to 20 residues. Germline V lookup: CDR1 SGHNT, CDR2 YENEEA.

V and J are TRBV30 and TRBJ1-1; TRBD1 is a possible D gene (5 bases). Germline CDR1 GTSNPN, CDR2 SVGIG (reference sequence). V shed 5 bases and J shed 0 bases, with 13 bases lying between them. This CDR3 is 14 amino acids long. The CDR3 loop is CAWAQGRMNTEAFF. Written as DNA, the CDR3 is TGTGCCTGGGCGCAGGGACGGATGAACACTGAAGCTTTCTTT. Looking up the rest from reference TRBV30 and TRBJ1-1 gives the full variable domain: SQTIHQWPATLVQPVGSPLSLECTVEGTSNPNLYWYRQAAGRGLQLLFYSVGIGQISSEVPQNLSASRPQDRQFILSSKKLLLSDSGFYLCAWAQGRMNTEAFFGQGTRLTVV.

This sequence joins TRBV6-5 and TRBJ2-2; 7 nucleotides align to TRBD1. Germline V gene lookup returns CDR1 MNHEY and CDR2 SVGAGI. V lost 10 bases to trimming and J lost 3 bases; unmatched junction nucleotides: 8. This CDR3 contains 14 residues. In DNA, the CDR3 is TGTGCCACCGATCCCAGGGGGTACACCGGGGAGCTGTTTTTT. Translation: CATDPRGYTGELFF.

This clone was picked up one time. V and J are TRBV3-1 (or the pseudogene TRBV3-2) and TRBJ2-7; 8 bases match TRBD1. With V trimmed by 4 bases and J by 4 bases, 6 bases remained unmatched. This CDR3 is 14 amino acids long. Germline CDR1 and CDR2: LGHDT and YNNKEL (reference sequence). In nucleotides, the CDR3 is TGTGCCAGCAGCCGCGGGACAGGCCCTTACGAGCAGTACTTC. Its protein is CASSRGTGPYEQYF.

This clone was observed a single time. The J gene is TRBJ2-1, the V gene TRBV28; 7 bases match TRBD2. V was pared by 7 bases and J by 4 bases, with 10 bases of the junction left unmatched. The CDR3 length is 15 residues. Germline CDR1 is MDHEN and CDR2 is SYDVKM. The CDR3 DNA reads as TGTGCCAGCACCGTCCGGGACTATTCATACAATGAGCAGTTCTTC. Translation gives CASTVRDYSYNEQFF.

V gene TRBV15 combines with J gene TRBJ1-5; D not certain. The CDR3 length is 13 residues. CDR1 is LNHNV, CDR2 YYDKDF, per germline (reference sequence). With 5 bases removed from V and 7 bases from J, the gap between germline ends came to 12 bases. This CDR3 reads CATSFGGEQPQHF. DNA for the CDR3: TGTGCCACCAGCTTCGGCGGGGAACAGCCCCAGCATTTT.

The genes are TRBV2 and TRBJ2-6, with 7 bases that match TRBD1. Losses at the gene ends were 5 bases for V and 0 bases for J; bases not matched to a gene: 10. The germline CDR1 and CDR2 sequences are SNHLY and FYNNEI. CDR3 length: 18 residues. The CDR3, as DNA: TGTGCCAGCAGTCGGGACAGTCTTACAAGCTCTGGGGCCAACGTCCTGACTTTC. It specifies CASSRDSLTSSGANVLTF.